The present TCR beta chain was sequenced within a study of T cells in Graves' hyperthyroidism and ophthalmopathy. Whole-study results and caveats: Stable hyperthyroidism and ophthalmopathy were separated using 13 V-J signatures.

Worth noting for this clonotype: The antigen is undetermined.

The CDR3 loop spans 14 amino acids. Trimming left V 0 bases short and J 4 bases short, with 7 bases between. Germline lookup yields CDR1 SGHAT and CDR2 FQNNGV. TCR beta CDR3 regions were amplified from RNA transcripts. The primer set for the first-round RT-PCR of the TCR CDR3 was HTBI. TCRdb re-called the multiplex PCR reads through MiXCR, storing one row per CDR3 protein. The data contain approximately 510,000 distinct CDR3 sequences, more than 20% of them seen just once; the ten biggest clones take up less than 30%. Participants, patients aged 18 to 65, had newly diagnosed hyperthyroidism with a duration under 2 months. Those patients with uncontrolled infection, other autoimmune disease, pregnancy or lactation were excluded. Clinical symptoms, serum thyroxine and TRAb, thyroid ultrasound and orbital computed tomography were used for the diagnoses.

This TCR was recovered from a man between 18 and 35 years old with Graves' hyperthyroidism. V usage is TRBV11-2 and J usage is TRBJ1-3; D call uncertain. The specimen sequenced was blood. CDR3 in DNA: TGTGCCAGCAGCTTAGACCCCGGCGGAAACACCATATATTTT. Its translation: CASSLDPGGNTIYF.